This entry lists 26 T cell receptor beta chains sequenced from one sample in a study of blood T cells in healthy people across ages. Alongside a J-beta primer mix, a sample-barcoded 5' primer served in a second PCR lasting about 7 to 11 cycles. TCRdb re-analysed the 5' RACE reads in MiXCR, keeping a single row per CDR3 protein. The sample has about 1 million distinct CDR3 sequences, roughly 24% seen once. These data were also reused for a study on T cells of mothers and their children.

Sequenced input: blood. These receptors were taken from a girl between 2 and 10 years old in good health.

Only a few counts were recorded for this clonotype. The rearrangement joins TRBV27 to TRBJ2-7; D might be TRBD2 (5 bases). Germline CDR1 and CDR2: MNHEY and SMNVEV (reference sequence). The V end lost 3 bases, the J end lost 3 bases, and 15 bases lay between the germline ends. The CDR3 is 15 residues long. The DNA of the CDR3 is TGTGCCAGCAGTTTGGAGGCGGGCGGATACTACGAGCAGTACTTC. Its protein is CASSLEAGGYYEQYF.

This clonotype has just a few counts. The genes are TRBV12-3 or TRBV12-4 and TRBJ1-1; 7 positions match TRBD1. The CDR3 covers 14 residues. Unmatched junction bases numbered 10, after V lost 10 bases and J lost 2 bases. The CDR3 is CATFLQGGNTEAFF. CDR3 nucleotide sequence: TGTGCCACCTTCCTCCAGGGGGGTAACACTGAAGCTTTCTTT.

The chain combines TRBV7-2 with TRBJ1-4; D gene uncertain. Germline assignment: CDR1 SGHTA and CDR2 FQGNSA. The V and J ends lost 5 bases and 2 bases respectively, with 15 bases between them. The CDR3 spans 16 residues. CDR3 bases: TGTGCCAGCAGCATAAACTTAGGTTCGACTAATGAAAAACTGTTTTTT. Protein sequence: CASSINLGSTNEKLFF.

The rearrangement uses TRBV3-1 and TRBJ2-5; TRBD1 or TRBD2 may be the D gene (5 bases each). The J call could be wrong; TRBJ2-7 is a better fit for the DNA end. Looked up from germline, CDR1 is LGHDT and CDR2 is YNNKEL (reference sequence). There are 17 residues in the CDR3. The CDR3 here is CASSQDPRGAVTYEQYF. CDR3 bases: TGTGCCAGCAGCCAAGATCCGAGAGGGGCTGTCACCTACGAGCAGTACTTC.

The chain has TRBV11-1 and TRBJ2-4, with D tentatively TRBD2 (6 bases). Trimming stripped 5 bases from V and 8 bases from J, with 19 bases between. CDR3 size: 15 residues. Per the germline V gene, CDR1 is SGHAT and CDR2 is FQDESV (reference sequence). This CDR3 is CASSPPGSPGDIQYF. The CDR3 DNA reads TGTGCCAGCAGCCCCCCCGGGAGTCCGGGGGACATTCAGTACTTC.

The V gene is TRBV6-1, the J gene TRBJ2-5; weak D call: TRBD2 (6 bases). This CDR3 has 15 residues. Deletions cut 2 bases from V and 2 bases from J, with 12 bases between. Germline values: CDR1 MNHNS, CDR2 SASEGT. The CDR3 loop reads CASSERLANQETQYF. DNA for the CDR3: TGTGCCAGCAGTGAAAGGCTAGCGAATCAAGAGACCCAGTACTTC.

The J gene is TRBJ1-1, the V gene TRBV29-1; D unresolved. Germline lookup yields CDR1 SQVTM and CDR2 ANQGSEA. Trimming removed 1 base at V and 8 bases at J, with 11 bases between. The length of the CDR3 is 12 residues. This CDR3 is CSVEGSSREAFF. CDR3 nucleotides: TGCAGCGTTGAAGGGTCCTCTCGAGAAGCTTTCTTT.

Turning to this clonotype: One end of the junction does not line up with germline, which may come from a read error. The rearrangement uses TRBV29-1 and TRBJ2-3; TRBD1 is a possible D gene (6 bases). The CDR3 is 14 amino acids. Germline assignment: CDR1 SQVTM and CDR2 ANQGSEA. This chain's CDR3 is CSVEDRHSTDTQYF. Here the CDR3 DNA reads TGCAGCGTCGAAGACAGGCATAGTACAGATACGCAGTATTTT.

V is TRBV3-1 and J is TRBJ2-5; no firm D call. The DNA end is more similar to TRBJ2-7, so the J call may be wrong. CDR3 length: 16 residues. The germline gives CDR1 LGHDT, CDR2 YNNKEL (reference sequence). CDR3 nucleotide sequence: TGTGCCAGCAGCCAAGAGACGACCGGGTCGTCCTACGAGCAGTACTTC. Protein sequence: CASSQETTGSSYEQYF.

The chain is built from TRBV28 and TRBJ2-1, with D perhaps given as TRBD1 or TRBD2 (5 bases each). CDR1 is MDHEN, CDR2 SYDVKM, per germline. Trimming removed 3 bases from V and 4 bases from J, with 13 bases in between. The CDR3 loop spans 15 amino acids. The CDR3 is CASSLVRETYNEQFF. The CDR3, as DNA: TGTGCCAGCAGTTTGGTCAGGGAGACTTACAATGAGCAGTTCTTC.

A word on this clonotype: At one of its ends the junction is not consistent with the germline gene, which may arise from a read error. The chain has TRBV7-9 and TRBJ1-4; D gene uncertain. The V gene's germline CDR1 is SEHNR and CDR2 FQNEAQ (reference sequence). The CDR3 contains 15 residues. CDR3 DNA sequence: TGTGCCAGCACCTTACCCGGGATCCGAAATGAAAAACTGTTTTTT. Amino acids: CASTLPGIRNEKLFF.

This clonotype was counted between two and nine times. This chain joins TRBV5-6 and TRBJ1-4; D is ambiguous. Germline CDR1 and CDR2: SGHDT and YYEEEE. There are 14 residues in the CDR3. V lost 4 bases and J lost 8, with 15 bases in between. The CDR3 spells CASSNPGLREKLFF. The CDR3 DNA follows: TGTGCCAGCAGCAACCCGGGGTTGCGAGAAAAACTGTTTTTT. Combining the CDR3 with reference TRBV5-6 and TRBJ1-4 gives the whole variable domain DAGVTQSPTHLIKTRGQQVTLRCSPKSGHDTVSWYQQALGQGPQFIFQYYEEEERQRGNFPDRFSGHQFPNYSSELNVNALLLGDSALYLCASSNPGLREKLFFGSGTQLSVL.

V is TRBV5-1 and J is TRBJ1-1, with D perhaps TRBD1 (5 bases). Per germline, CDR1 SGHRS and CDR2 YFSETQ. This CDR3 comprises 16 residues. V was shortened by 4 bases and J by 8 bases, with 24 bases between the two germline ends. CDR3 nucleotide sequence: TGCGCCAGCAGCCCGGATACCGGGGGTTCCCGAACGGAAGCTTTCTTT. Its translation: CASSPDTGGSRTEAFF.

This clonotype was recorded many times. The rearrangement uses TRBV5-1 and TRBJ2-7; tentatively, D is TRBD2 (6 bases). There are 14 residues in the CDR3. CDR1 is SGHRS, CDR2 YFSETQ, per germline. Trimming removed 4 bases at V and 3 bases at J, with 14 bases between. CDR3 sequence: CASSPRDFHYEQYF. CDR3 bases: TGCGCCAGCAGCCCTCGGGACTTCCACTACGAGCAGTACTTC.

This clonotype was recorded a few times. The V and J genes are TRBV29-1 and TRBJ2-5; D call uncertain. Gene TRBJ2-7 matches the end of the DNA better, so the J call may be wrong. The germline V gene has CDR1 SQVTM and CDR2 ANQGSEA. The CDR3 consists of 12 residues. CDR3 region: CSVEAPTYEQYF. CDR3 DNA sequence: TGCAGCGTTGAAGCTCCTACCTACGAGCAGTACTTC.

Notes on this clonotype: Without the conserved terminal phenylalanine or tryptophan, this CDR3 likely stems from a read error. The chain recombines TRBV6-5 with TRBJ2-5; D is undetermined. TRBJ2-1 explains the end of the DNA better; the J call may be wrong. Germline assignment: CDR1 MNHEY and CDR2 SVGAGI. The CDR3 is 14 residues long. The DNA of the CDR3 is TGTGCCAGCAGTTACTCGATCTATGTTTATGAGCAGTTCCTC. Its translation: CASSYSIYVYEQFL.

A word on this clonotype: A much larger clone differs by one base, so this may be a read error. The CDR3 is CVSSLFPSGELFF. CDR3 bases: TGTGTCAGCAGCTTATTTCCTTCCGGGGAGCTGTTTTTT. V is TRBV11-2 and J is TRBJ2-2; no clear D. Germline V gene sequence: CDR1 SGHAT, CDR2 FQNNGV. The CDR3 has 13 residues.

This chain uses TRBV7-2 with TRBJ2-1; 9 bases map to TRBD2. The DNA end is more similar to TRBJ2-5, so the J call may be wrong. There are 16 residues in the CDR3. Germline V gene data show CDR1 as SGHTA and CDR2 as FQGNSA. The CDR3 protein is CASSLGERGGGETQYF. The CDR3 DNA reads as TGTGCCAGCAGCTTAGGGGAACGCGGGGGGGGTGAGACCCAGTACTTC.

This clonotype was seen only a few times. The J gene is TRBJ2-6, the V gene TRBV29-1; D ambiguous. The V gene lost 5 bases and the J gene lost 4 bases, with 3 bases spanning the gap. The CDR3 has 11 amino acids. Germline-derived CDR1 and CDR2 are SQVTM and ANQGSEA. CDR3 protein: CSVRGANVLTF. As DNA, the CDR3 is TGCAGCGTTCGCGGGGCCAACGTCCTGACTTTC.

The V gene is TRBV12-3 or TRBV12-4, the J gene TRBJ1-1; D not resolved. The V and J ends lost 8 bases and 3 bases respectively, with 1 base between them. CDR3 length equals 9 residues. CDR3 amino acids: CASYTEAFF. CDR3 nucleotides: TGTGCCAGCTACACTGAAGCTTTCTTT.

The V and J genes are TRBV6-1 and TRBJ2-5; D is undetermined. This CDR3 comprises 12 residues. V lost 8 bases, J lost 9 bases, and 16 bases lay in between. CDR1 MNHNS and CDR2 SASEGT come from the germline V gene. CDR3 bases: TGTGCCAGCGGAAGCTCTAAAAGGTCCCAGTACTTC. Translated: CASGSSKRSQYF.

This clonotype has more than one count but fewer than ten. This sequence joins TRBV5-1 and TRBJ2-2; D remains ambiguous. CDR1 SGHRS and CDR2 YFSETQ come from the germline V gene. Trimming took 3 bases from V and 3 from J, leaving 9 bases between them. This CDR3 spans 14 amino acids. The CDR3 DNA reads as TGCGCCAGCAGCTCACGCGTCTACACCGGGGAGCTGTTTTTT. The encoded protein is CASSSRVYTGELFF. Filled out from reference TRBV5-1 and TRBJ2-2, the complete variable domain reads KAGVTQTPRYLIKTRGQQVTLSCSPISGHRSVSWYQQTPGQGLQFLFEYFSETQRNKGNFPGRFSGRQFSNSRSEMNVSTLELGDSALYLCASSSRVYTGELFFGEGSRLTVL.

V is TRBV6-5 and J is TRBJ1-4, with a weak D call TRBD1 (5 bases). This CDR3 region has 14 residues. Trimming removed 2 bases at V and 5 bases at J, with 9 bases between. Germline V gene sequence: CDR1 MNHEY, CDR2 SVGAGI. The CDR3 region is CASSYRGWNEKLFF. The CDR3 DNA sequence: TGTGCCAGCAGTTACCGGGGCTGGAATGAAAAACTGTTTTTT.

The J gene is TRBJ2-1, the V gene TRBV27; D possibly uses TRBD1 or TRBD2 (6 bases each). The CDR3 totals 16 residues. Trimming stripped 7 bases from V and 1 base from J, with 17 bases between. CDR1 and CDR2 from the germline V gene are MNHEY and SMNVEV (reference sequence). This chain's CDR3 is CASTPGEGGSYNEQFF. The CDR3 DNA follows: TGTGCCAGCACCCCGGGAGAGGGGGGTTCCTACAATGAGCAGTTCTTC.

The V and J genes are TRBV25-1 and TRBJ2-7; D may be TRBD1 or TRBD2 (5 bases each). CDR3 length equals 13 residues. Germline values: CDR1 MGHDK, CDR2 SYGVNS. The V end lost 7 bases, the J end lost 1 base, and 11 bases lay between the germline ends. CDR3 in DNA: TGTGCCAGCACGGGCGAGGGGTCCTACGAGCAGTACTTC. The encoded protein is CASTGEGSYEQYF.

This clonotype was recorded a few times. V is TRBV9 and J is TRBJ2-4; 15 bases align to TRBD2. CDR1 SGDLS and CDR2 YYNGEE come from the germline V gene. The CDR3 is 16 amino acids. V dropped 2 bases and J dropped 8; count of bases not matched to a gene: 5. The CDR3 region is CASSVGTSGRWDIQYF. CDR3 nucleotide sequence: TGTGCCAGCAGCGTTGGGACTAGCGGGAGGTGGGACATTCAGTACTTC.